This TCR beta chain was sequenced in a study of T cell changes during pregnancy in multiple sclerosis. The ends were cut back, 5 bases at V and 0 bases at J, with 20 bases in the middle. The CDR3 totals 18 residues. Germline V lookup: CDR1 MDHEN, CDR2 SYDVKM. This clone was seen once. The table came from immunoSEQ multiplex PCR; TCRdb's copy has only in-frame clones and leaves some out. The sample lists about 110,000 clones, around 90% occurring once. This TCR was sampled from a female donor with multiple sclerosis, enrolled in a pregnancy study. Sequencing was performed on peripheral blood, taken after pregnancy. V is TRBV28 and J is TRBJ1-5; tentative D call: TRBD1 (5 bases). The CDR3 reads CASSLLLWTPYSNQPQHF. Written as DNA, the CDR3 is TGTGCCAGCAGTCTTTTGCTATGGACACCTTATAGCAATCAGCCCCAGCATTTT.